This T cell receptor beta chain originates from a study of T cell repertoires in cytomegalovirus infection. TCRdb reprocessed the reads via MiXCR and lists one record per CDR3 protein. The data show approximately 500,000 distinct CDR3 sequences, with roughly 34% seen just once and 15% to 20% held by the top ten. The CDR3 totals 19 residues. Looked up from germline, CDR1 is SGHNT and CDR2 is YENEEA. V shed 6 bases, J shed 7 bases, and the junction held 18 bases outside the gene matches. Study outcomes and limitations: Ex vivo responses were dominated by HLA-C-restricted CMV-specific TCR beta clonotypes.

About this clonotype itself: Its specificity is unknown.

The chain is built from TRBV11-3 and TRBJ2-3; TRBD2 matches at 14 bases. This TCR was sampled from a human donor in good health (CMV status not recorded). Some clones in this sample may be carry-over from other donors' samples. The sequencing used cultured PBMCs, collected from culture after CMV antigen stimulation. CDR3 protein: CASSEPTSGRADADHTQYF. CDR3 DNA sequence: TGTGCCAGCAGTGAGCCGACTAGCGGGAGGGCCGATGCAGATCATACGCAGTATTTT.